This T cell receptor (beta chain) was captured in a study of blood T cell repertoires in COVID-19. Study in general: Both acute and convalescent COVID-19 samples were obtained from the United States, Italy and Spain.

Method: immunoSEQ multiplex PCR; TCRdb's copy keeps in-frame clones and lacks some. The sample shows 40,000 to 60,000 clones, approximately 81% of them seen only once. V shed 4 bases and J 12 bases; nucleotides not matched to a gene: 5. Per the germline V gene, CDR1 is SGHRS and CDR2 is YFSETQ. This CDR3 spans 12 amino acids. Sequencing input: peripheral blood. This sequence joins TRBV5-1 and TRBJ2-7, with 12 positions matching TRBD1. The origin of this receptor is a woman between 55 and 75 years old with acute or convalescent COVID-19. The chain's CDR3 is CASSGTGGGSYF. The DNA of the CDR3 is TGCGCCAGCAGCGGGACAGGGGGCGGGTCGTACTTC.